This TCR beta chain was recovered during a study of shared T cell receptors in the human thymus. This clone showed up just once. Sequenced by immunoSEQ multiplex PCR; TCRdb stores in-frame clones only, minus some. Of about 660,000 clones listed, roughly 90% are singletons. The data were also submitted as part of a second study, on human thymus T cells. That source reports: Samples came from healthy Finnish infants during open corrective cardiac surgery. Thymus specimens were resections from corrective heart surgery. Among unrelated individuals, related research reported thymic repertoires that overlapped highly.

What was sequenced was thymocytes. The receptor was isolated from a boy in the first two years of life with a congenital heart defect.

The CDR3 DNA is TGTGCCAGCAGCTTAACAGGGTCGTACTCCTACGAGCAGTACTTC. It yields the protein CASSLTGSYSYEQYF. This chain links TRBV7-9 with TRBJ2-7; tentatively, D is TRBD1 (6 bases). CDR1 and CDR2 (germline): SEHNR, FQNEAQ (reference sequence). The germline V and J ends were trimmed by 2 bases and 0 bases, with 11 bases remaining between them. CDR3 size: 15 residues.